Listed below are T cell receptor beta chains from one sample, sequenced in a study of cytomegalovirus exposure and HLA in healthy donors. Profiling relied on immunoSEQ multiplex PCR, and the TCRdb table lists in-frame clones only, not all of them. The sample has roughly 110,000 clones, over 70% seen once. The sequencing input was PBMCs. All receptors derive from a young man in good health and CMV-seronegative. CDR3s include the opening cysteine and the closing phenylalanine or tryptophan. Each record gives: V gene, D gene, J gene, clone size, CDR3 DNA, CDR3 protein. A D gene is named only where the DNA matches it firmly. Expanded clones are given a class, and other clones once, few, many or no size at all.

V: TRBV4-1; D: .; J: TRBJ1-1; size: .; DNA: TGCGCCAGCAGCCAAGAAGAAAGCAGGGGTTACACTGAAGCTTTCTTT; CDR3: CASSQEESRGYTEAFF
V: TRBV18; D: .; J: TRBJ1-2; size: .; DNA: TGTGCCAGCTCACCATTGAAAACCAGGGAGGCCCATGGCTACACCTTC; CDR3: CASSPLKTREAHGYTF
V: TRBV7-3; D: .; J: TRBJ1-1; size: .; DNA: TGTGCCAGCAGCCAGGGGAGAGGGAACACTGAAGCTTTCTTT; CDR3: CASSQGRGNTEAFF
V: TRBV9; D: TRBD2; J: TRBJ2-5; size: .; DNA: TGTGCCAGCAGCCCGCGACTAGCACCTAAAGAGACCCAGTACTTC; CDR3: CASSPRLAPKETQYF
V: TRBV18; D: .; J: TRBJ1-1; size: .; DNA: TGTGCCAGCTCGCTCGACGCAGGGAACACTGAAGCTTTCTTT; CDR3: CASSLDAGNTEAFF
V: TRBV6-1; D: .; J: TRBJ2-7; size: .; DNA: TGTGCCAGCAGTGTGACTAGCTCCTACGAGCAGTACTTC; CDR3: CASSVTSSYEQYF
V: TRBV29-1; D: .; J: TRBJ1-2; size: once; DNA: TGCAGCGTTCCAGGGATGGGAGGCTACACCTTC; CDR3: CSVPGMGGYTF
V: TRBV19; D: .; J: TRBJ1-1; size: .; DNA: TGTGCCAGTAGGCGGAACACTGAAGCTTTCTTT; CDR3: CASRRNTEAFF
V: TRBV2; D: .; J: TRBJ2-5; size: .; DNA: TGTGCCACCTCCGGAGGTGAGGTGGGGGAGACCCAGTACTTC; CDR3: CATSGGEVGETQYF
V: TRBV18; D: .; J: TRBJ2-7; size: .; DNA: TGTGCCAGCTCCCCCTCGGGGGTTCTCTACGAGCAGTACTTC; CDR3: CASSPSGVLYEQYF
V: TRBV29-1; D: .; J: TRBJ1-1; size: .; DNA: TGCAGCGTTGAAACAGAAACTGAAGCTTTCTTT; CDR3: CSVETETEAFF
V: TRBV27; D: .; J: TRBJ1-2; size: .; DNA: TGTGCCAGCAGTCCGACAGGAATCGGCTACACCTTC; CDR3: CASSPTGIGYTF
V: TRBV4-1; D: TRBD1; J: TRBJ2-2; size: few; DNA: TGCGCCAGCAGCCAGTCACAGGGGGCGATCGACACCGGGGAGCTGTTTTTT; CDR3: CASSQSQGAIDTGELFF
V: TRBV6-4; D: .; J: TRBJ2-7; size: .; DNA: TGTGCCAGCAGTCTGGACAGTACCTACGAGCAGTACTTC; CDR3: CASSLDSTYEQYF
V: TRBV14; D: .; J: TRBJ2-7; size: .; DNA: TGTGCCAGCAGCCAAAGCAGGGGGGAATCCTACGAGGGGTACTTC; CDR3: CASSQSRGESYEGYF
V: TRBV5-1; D: .; J: TRBJ2-7; size: .; DNA: TGCGCCAGCAGCTTGGGGCAGGGTATTATGAACGAGCAGTACTTC; CDR3: CASSLGQGIMNEQYF
V: TRBV30; D: TRBD1; J: TRBJ1-3; size: .; DNA: TGTGCCTGGAGCGAATATACAGGGGCTGGAAACACCATATATTTT; CDR3: CAWSEYTGAGNTIYF
V: TRBV5-8; D: .; J: TRBJ2-7; size: .; DNA: TGTGCCAGCAGCTGGGCACCGGTGAGCTACGAGCAGTACTTC; CDR3: CASSWAPVSYEQYF
V: TRBV7-3; D: .; J: TRBJ2-1; size: .; DNA: TGTGCCAGCAGCTCCCAAGCCCTTCAAAATGAGCAGTTCTTC; CDR3: CASSSQALQNEQFF
V: TRBV5-1; D: .; J: TRBJ2-3; size: once; DNA: TGCGCCAGCAGCCCTAGCACAGATACGCAGTATTTT; CDR3: CASSPSTDTQYF
V: TRBV6-5; D: .; J: TRBJ1-5; size: .; DNA: TGTGCCAGCAGTCCAGGGATCAATCAGCCCCAGCATTTT; CDR3: CASSPGINQPQHF
V: TRBV6-5; D: TRBD1; J: TRBJ2-7; size: .; DNA: TGTGCCAGCAGCCGACAGGGGGAGGCCTACGAGCAGTACTTC; CDR3: CASSRQGEAYEQYF
V: TRBV5-6; D: TRBD1; J: TRBJ2-7; size: .; DNA: TGTGCCAGCAGCGTAGGGACAGCCTACGAGCAGTACTTC; CDR3: CASSVGTAYEQYF
V: TRBV29-1; D: .; J: TRBJ2-2; size: .; DNA: TGCAGCGTTACCGACACCCTCACCGGGGAGCTGTTTTTT; CDR3: CSVTDTLTGELFF
V: TRBV19; D: .; J: TRBJ1-1; size: .; DNA: TGTGCCAGTAAGCTAAGACAGCACACTGAAGCTTTCTTT; CDR3: CASKLRQHTEAFF
V: TRBV28; D: TRBD2; J: TRBJ2-7; size: .; DNA: TGTGCCAGCAGTTCCTCGATAGCGGGAGGGTTTCTGGGTGAGCAGTACTTC; CDR3: CASSSSIAGGFLGEQYF
V: TRBV7-6; D: .; J: TRBJ1-5; size: .; DNA: TGTGCCAGCAGCCCCTCGGGGGGTAATGGTCAGCCCCAGCATTTT; CDR3: CASSPSGGNGQPQHF
V: TRBV30; D: .; J: TRBJ2-4; size: .; DNA: TGTGCCTGGAGGGGGGGTGGGGCGGGGAACATTCAGTACTTC; CDR3: CAWRGGGAGNIQYF
V: TRBV20-1; D: .; J: TRBJ2-1; size: .; DNA: TGCAGTGCCCCCGGTCCAAATGAGCAGTTCTTC; CDR3: CSAPGPNEQFF
V: TRBV5-4; D: .; J: TRBJ1-2; size: .; DNA: TGTGCCAGCAAACGGGACTATGGCTACACCTTC; CDR3: CASKRDYGYTF
V: TRBV13; D: TRBD2; J: TRBJ2-7; size: .; DNA: TGTGCCAGCAGACGGACTAGCGGGAATATCTACGAGCAGTACTTC; CDR3: CASRRTSGNIYEQYF
V: TRBV4-1; D: .; J: TRBJ2-2; size: .; DNA: TGCGCCAGCAGCCAAGGTCGGCAGGCGAACACCGGGGAGCTGTTTTTT; CDR3: CASSQGRQANTGELFF
V: TRBV2; D: .; J: TRBJ1-1; size: .; DNA: TGTGCCAGCAAATCCTCGGATAGCCCGAACACTGAAGCTTTCTTT; CDR3: CASKSSDSPNTEAFF
V: TRBV5-1; D: TRBD1; J: TRBJ1-2; size: .; DNA: TGCGCCAGCAGCTTCACCGACAGGGCGCTCACCTTC; CDR3: CASSFTDRALTF
V: TRBV7-9; D: .; J: TRBJ1-5; size: .; DNA: TGTGCCAGCAGCCGGGGACTCAATCAGCCCCAGCATTTT; CDR3: CASSRGLNQPQHF
V: TRBV7-8; D: .; J: TRBJ2-5; size: .; DNA: TGTGCCAGCAGCTTAGTGGGTCGGGGAGGAGAGACCCAGTACTTC; CDR3: CASSLVGRGGETQYF
V: TRBV6-5; D: .; J: TRBJ2-7; size: .; DNA: TGTGCCAGCGCCCCGACAGGATCCTACGAGCAGTACTTC; CDR3: CASAPTGSYEQYF
V: TRBV7-9; D: .; J: TRBJ1-4; size: .; DNA: TGTGCCAGCAGCGCGCCGCGGGGACTGCTAGCCGAAAAACTGTTTTTT; CDR3: CASSAPRGLLAEKLFF
V: TRBV30; D: .; J: TRBJ1-1; size: .; DNA: TGTGCCTGGAGTGTACGAGCAGGGCCCGATACTGAAGCTTTCTTT; CDR3: CAWSVRAGPDTEAFF
V: TRBV25-1; D: TRBD1; J: TRBJ1-2; size: .; DNA: TGTGCCACCAGGCCGCTACAACTCCTTGGGGACAGTTACGATGGCTACACCTTC; CDR3: CATRPLQLLGDSYDGYTF
V: TRBV30; D: TRBD2; J: TRBJ2-7; size: once; DNA: TGTGCCTGGAGTGTTGGACTAGCGTCATACGAGCAGTACTTC; CDR3: CAWSVGLASYEQYF
V: TRBV9; D: .; J: TRBJ2-3; size: .; DNA: TGTGCCAGCAGCGCGCAGGGGGATACGCAGTATTTT; CDR3: CASSAQGDTQYF
V: TRBV15; D: TRBD2; J: TRBJ2-5; size: .; DNA: TGTGCCACCAGCATAAGACTAGCGGGGGGGGAGACCCAGTACTTC; CDR3: CATSIRLAGGETQYF
V: TRBV6-5; D: .; J: TRBJ2-3; size: .; DNA: TGTGCCAGCAGCCCCTTAGGTGGGGGCCGTGCGCAGTATTTT; CDR3: CASSPLGGGRAQYF
V: TRBV30; D: TRBD2; J: TRBJ2-1; size: .; DNA: TGTGCCTGGAGTGTACGGAGGCGGGGGGGTCTAGAGCAGTTCTTC; CDR3: CAWSVRRRGGLEQFF
V: TRBV15; D: .; J: TRBJ2-5; size: .; DNA: TGTGCCACCAGCCGGAGAGAGACCCAGTACTTC; CDR3: CATSRRETQYF
V: TRBV13; D: .; J: TRBJ1-4; size: .; DNA: TGTGCCAGCAGCTTAGGGGAGGAGGGTGAAAAACTGTTTTTT; CDR3: CASSLGEEGEKLFF
V: TRBV6-1; D: .; J: TRBJ1-1; size: .; DNA: TGTGCCAGCAGTGAAGCGCACCCAGGCCCGGGACGTGGAGGGTTT; CDR3: CASSEAHPGPGRGGF
V: TRBV11-2; D: TRBD1; J: TRBJ1-2; size: .; DNA: TGTGCCAGCAGCTCCCTGACAGGGGGAAGATTTAATGGCTACACCTTC; CDR3: CASSSLTGGRFNGYTF
V: TRBV27; D: .; J: TRBJ1-1; size: .; DNA: TGTGCCAGCAGTTTGGTCCAGGGCACTGAAGCTTTCTTT; CDR3: CASSLVQGTEAFF
V: TRBV5-1; D: .; J: TRBJ1-1; size: .; DNA: TGCGCCAGCAGCCAGGGCCGACAAGACCCGAACACTGAAGCTTTCTTT; CDR3: CASSQGRQDPNTEAFF
V: TRBV28; D: .; J: TRBJ1-2; size: .; DNA: TGTGCCACCAGAGGGGGTGGATATGGCTACACCTTC; CDR3: CATRGGGYGYTF
V: TRBV19; D: TRBD2; J: TRBJ2-2; size: .; DNA: TGTGCCATCAGCGGGAGTTTCACCGGGGAGCTGTTTTTT; CDR3: CAISGSFTGELFF
V: TRBV27; D: .; J: TRBJ2-7; size: .; DNA: TGTGCCAGCAGGTCGTCAGGGGGGTACGAGCAGTACTTC; CDR3: CASRSSGGYEQYF
V: TRBV7-8; D: .; J: TRBJ1-2; size: once; DNA: TGTGCCAGCACCGCGAACGGGGGTTACCGTGGCTACACCTTC; CDR3: CASTANGGYRGYTF
V: TRBV28; D: TRBD2; J: TRBJ2-3; size: .; DNA: TGTGCCAGCAGGCCATCCGGGACTAGACCCACAGATACGCAGTATTTT; CDR3: CASRPSGTRPTDTQYF
V: TRBV5-1; D: .; J: TRBJ2-5; size: .; DNA: TGCGCCAGCAGCTTGGGGGGGCCCTCTCAAGAGACCCAGTACTTC; CDR3: CASSLGGPSQETQYF
V: TRBV7-8; D: TRBD1; J: TRBJ1-2; size: once; DNA: TGTGCCAGCAGCCATGGAGTAGCCGGGACAGAGCTGTATGGCTACACCTTC; CDR3: CASSHGVAGTELYGYTF
V: TRBV28; D: TRBD1; J: TRBJ1-6; size: .; DNA: TGTGCCAGCAGTAGGACAGGGGAAGGGAATTCACCCCTCCACTTT; CDR3: CASSRTGEGNSPLHF
V: TRBV13; D: .; J: TRBJ1-4; size: .; DNA: TGTGCCAGCAGCTTACGATCGGGAGGAGAGGAAAAACTGTTTTTT; CDR3: CASSLRSGGEEKLFF